The source of this TCR beta chain is a study of blood T cell repertoires in COVID-19. In the study overall: Both acute and convalescent COVID-19 samples were obtained from the United States, Italy and Spain. The analysed material was cDNA or gDNA that came from T cells, B-cell-depleted T cells, or PBMCs.

Germline V gene lookup returns CDR1 MDHEN and CDR2 SYDVKM. With V trimmed by 6 bases and J by 2 bases, 8 bases remained unmatched. The CDR3 extends over 16 amino acids. Original processing methods: For nucleated cells, counts were estimated from reference gene primer amplification. Sequencing used immunoSEQ multiplex PCR; TCRdb keeps in-frame clones, though not all of them. The V and J calls and clone size come from that table; D and trimming were worked out from the DNA. The top ten hold roughly 18% of the sample, which has roughly 150,000 clones, approximately 82% seen once. The V and J genes are TRBV28 and TRBJ2-1; 9 nucleotides agree with TRBD2. This TCR derives from a woman in her seventies who had recovered from COVID-19. The sequenced sample was peripheral blood. CDR3 DNA sequence: TGTGCCAGCAGGACAGGCGGGAGGGCCGCCTACAATGAGCAGTTCTTC. Encoded protein: CASRTGGRAAYNEQFF.